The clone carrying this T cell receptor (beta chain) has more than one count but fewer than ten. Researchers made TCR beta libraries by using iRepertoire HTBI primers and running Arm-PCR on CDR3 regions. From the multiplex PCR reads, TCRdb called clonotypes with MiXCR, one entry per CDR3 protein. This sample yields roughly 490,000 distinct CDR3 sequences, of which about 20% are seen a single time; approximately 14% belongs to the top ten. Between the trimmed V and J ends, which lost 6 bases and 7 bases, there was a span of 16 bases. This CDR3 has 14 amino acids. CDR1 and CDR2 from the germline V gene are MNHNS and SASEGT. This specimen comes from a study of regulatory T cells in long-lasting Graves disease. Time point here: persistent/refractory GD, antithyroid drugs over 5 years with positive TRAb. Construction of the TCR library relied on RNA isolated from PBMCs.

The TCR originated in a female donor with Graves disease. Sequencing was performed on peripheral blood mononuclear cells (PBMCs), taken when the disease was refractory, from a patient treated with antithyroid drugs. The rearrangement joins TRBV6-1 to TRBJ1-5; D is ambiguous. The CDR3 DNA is TGTGCCAGCAGGAACATAGGACGTAACCAGCCCCAGCATTTT. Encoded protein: CASRNIGRNQPQHF.